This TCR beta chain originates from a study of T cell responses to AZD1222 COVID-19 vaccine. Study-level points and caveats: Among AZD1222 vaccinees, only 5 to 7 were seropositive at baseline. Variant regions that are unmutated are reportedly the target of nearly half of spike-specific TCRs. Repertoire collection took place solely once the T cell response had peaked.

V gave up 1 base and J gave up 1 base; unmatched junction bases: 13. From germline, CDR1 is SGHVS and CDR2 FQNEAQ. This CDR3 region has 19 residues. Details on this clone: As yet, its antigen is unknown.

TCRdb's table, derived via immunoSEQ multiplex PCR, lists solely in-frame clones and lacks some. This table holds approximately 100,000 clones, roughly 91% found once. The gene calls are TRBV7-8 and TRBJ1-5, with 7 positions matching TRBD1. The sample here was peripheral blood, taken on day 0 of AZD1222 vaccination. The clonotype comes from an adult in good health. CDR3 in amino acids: CASSLGAGTATKSNQPQHF. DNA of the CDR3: TGTGCCAGCAGCTTAGGAGCCGGGACAGCAACTAAGAGCAATCAGCCCCAGCATTTT. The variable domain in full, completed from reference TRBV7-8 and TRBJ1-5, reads GAGVSQSPRYKVAKRGQDVALRCDPISGHVSLFWYQQALGQGPEFLTYFQNEAQLDKSGLPSDRFFAERPEGSVSTLKIQRTQQEDSAVYLCASSLGAGTATKSNQPQHFGDGTRLSIL.